The 22 T cell receptor beta chains reported below all come from one sample, sequenced in a study of beta chain features in type 1 diabetes. Of the isolated RNA, all was reverse transcribed, and so the sequenced material was expressed TCRB transcripts. Libraries were prepared by immunoSEQ multiplex PCR; TCRdb keeps only in-frame clonotypes and omits some of them. The table lists about 470,000 clones, 30% of them singletons, with 0.05% to 0.065% in the top ten. Sequencing was carried out using naive CD4+ T cells from blood. All receptors derive from a young man in good health.

For the CDR3, the DNA is TGTGCCAGCAGCGTACCCGGTTGGGAGGGTGCACAGGAGCAGTTCTTC. Encoded protein: CASSVPGWEGAQEQFF. The rearrangement uses TRBV9 and TRBJ2-1; TRBD2 aligns across 7 bases. V dropped 1 base and J dropped 10; count of bases not matched to a gene: 14. The CDR3 length is 16 residues. The germline CDR1 and CDR2 sequences are SGDLS and YYNGEE.

As DNA, the CDR3 is TGTGCCAGCAGTGGGCTAGCGGGAAGCAGCTACAATGAGCAGTTCTTC. This codes for CASSGLAGSSYNEQFF. This chain connects TRBV6-1 to TRBJ2-1; 9 bases are shared with TRBD2. V gave up 4 bases and J gave up 3 bases; unmatched junction bases: 7. The CDR3 is 16 amino acids. CDR1 and CDR2 (germline): MNHNS, SASEGT.

This chain links TRBV6-6 with TRBJ2-1; 8 positions agree with TRBD1. With 11 bases clipped from V and 4 bases from J, the junction kept 4 bases outside the gene matches. The CDR3 covers 12 residues. Germline V gives CDR1 MNHNY, CDR2 SVGAGI (reference sequence). The CDR3 loop is CAVGTGYNEQFF. CDR3 in DNA: TGTGCCGTCGGGACAGGTTACAATGAGCAGTTCTTC.

The chain joins TRBV29-1 to TRBJ2-5; maybe TRBD1 (5 bases). V lost 7 bases and J lost 2, with 14 bases in between. This CDR3 spans 13 amino acids. Germline V lookup: CDR1 SQVTM, CDR2 ANQGSEA. The CDR3 loop reads CSASVQGQETQYF. The CDR3 coding sequence is TGCAGCGCATCAGTGCAGGGACAAGAGACCCAGTACTTC.

This chain joins TRBV7-6 and TRBJ2-7; 12 positions match TRBD2. After removal of 1 base from V and 3 bases from J, the junction contained 1 base not matched to a gene. The CDR3 has 15 amino acids. Germline-derived CDR1 and CDR2 are SGHVS and FNYEAQ. CDR3 sequence: CASSLVTSGSYEQYF. CDR3 bases: TGTGCCAGCAGCTTAGTGACTAGCGGGAGCTACGAGCAGTACTTC.

The rearrangement joins TRBV29-1 to TRBJ1-1; D gene uncertain. Germline V gene lookup returns CDR1 SQVTM and CDR2 ANQGSEA. Trimming took off 4 bases at V and 1 base at J, with 13 bases between the two ends. The CDR3 length is 14 residues. CDR3 residues: CSVVRTVTNTEAFF. CDR3 DNA sequence: TGCAGCGTTGTTCGGACGGTCACGAACACTGAAGCTTTCTTT.

V usage is TRBV25-1 and J usage is TRBJ2-5; a possible D gene is TRBD2 (6 bases). The length of the CDR3 is 13 residues. V was clipped by 5 bases and J by 7 bases, with 14 bases between them. From germline, CDR1 is MGHDK and CDR2 SYGVNS. The CDR3 spells CASSLPGGVTQYF. The CDR3 nucleotides are TGTGCCAGCAGTCTTCCCGGGGGAGTGACCCAGTACTTC.

This clone has more than one count but fewer than ten. In nucleotides, the CDR3 is TGCAGTGCTATGGGAAACTATGGCTACACCTTC. Amino acid sequence: CSAMGNYGYTF. This sequence joins TRBV20-1 and TRBJ1-2; no firm D call. The V end lost 4 bases, the J end lost 2 bases, and 5 bases lay between the germline ends. The CDR3 contains 11 residues. Germline V gives CDR1 DFQATT, CDR2 SNEGSKA (reference sequence).

This clone has just a few counts. This chain uses TRBV9 with TRBJ2-1; D perhaps matches TRBD2 (6 bases). V lost 6 bases and J lost 1, with 11 bases in between. The CDR3 spans 14 residues. The V gene's germline CDR1 is SGDLS and CDR2 YYNGEE. The CDR3 DNA reads TGTGCCAGCACCGCAGGGAGGTCCTACAATGAGCAGTTCTTC. Its protein is CASTAGRSYNEQFF.

The sample holds a few counts of this clone. The chain couples TRBV29-1 to TRBJ2-7; TRBD1 matches at 9 bases. The CDR3 sequence is 14 residues long. With 4 bases clipped from V and 7 bases from J, the junction kept 11 bases outside the gene matches. CDR1 and CDR2 (germline): SQVTM, ANQGSEA. The CDR3 loop is CSVGPTGGIKEQYF. The CDR3 nucleotides read TGCAGCGTTGGGCCGACAGGGGGTATTAAGGAGCAGTACTTC.

The rearrangement links TRBV18 to TRBJ2-7; 10 nucleotides match TRBD2. V shed 0 bases and J 1 base; nucleotides not matched to a gene: 6. This CDR3 region has 17 residues. Germline lookup yields CDR1 KGHSH and CDR2 LQKENI. CDR3 sequence (DNA): TGTGCCAGCTCACCACCTCTAGGACTAGCGGTTTCCTACGAGCAGTACTTC. Residues: CASSPPLGLAVSYEQYF.

This clone was seen more than once but under ten times. V gene TRBV9 combines with J gene TRBJ2-7; 11 bases line up with TRBD1. The germline V gene has CDR1 SGDLS and CDR2 YYNGEE. This CDR3 has 15 residues. J gave up 9 bases and V 3 bases, and 11 bases lay outside the gene matches. CDR3 coding DNA: TGTGCCAGCAGCGGAGAGGTGGACAGGGGGCCAAGGCAGTACTTC. It translates to CASSGEVDRGPRQYF.

This clone was counted only a few times. An end of the junction differs from the germline gene, which may be a read error. The rearrangement joins TRBV5-4 to TRBJ2-3, with no clear D. The V gene's germline CDR1 is SGHNT and CDR2 YYREEE (reference sequence). The CDR3 totals 14 residues. CDR3 nucleotides: TGTGCCAGCAGTTTGGACGGCAGCACAGATACGCAGTATTTT. Translation gives CASSLDGSTDTQYF.

This clone is a singleton in its sample. The CDR3 loop reads CAWSNRDNQPQHF. In nucleotides, the CDR3 is TGTGCCTGGAGTAACAGGGACAATCAGCCCCAGCATTTT. The genes are TRBV30 and TRBJ1-5, with D maybe TRBD1 (6 bases). The V gene's germline CDR1 is GTSNPN and CDR2 SVGIG (reference sequence). CDR3 length: 13 amino acids. V was clipped by 2 bases and J by 3 bases, with 8 bases between them.

For the CDR3, the DNA is TGCGCCAGCAGTCCTCACCGGGACAGCAACTACGAGCAGTACTTC. Translation: CASSPHRDSNYEQYF. The chain carries TRBV23-1 and TRBJ2-7; 7 bases map to TRBD1. TRBV23-1 is marked as an open reading frame, function uncertain. Trimming cost V 4 bases and J 3 bases; bases outside gene matches: 9. The CDR3 has 15 residues.

This clone was recorded once. This chain uses TRBV9 with TRBJ2-7, with D uncertain. Germline CDR1 is SGDLS and CDR2 is YYNGEE. The CDR3 totals 14 residues. The V and J ends lost 2 bases and 0 bases respectively, with 9 bases between them. CDR3 protein: CASSVNTISYEQYF. In DNA form, the CDR3 reads TGTGCCAGCAGCGTCAACACGATCTCCTACGAGCAGTACTTC.

The J gene is TRBJ2-5, the V gene TRBV5-1; 7 bases fit TRBD2. Germline V lookup: CDR1 SGHRS, CDR2 YFSETQ. The CDR3 length is 14 residues. V shed 3 bases, J shed 5 bases, and the junction held 7 bases outside the gene matches. CDR3 sequence reads: CASSYTPGGETQYF. CDR3 coding DNA: TGCGCCAGCAGCTACACTCCCGGGGGGGAGACCCAGTACTTC.

This clone was counted a few times. The V and J genes are TRBV30 and TRBJ2-1; D not certain. The CDR3 has 12 amino acids. In germline, CDR1 is GTSNPN, CDR2 SVGIG (reference sequence). Trimming shortened V by 0 bases and J by 12 bases, and 12 bases separated the two germline ends. CDR3 sequence (DNA): TGTGCCTGGAGTGTCTCGTGGTTAGGGCAGTTCTTC. Protein: CAWSVSWLGQFF.

This clone was observed a handful of times. Different DNA sequences within this sample yield the same CDR3. The chain employs TRBV10-3 and TRBJ2-7; unclear D gene. Germline V gene lookup returns CDR1 ENHRY and CDR2 SYGVKD. V lost 3 bases to trimming and J lost 3 bases, with 6 bases between them. CDR3 length equals 12 residues. The CDR3 DNA reads TGTGCCATCAGTGAAGCAGACTACGAGCAGTACTTC. Amino acids: CAISEADYEQYF.

The chain employs TRBV7-2 and TRBJ2-7, with 7 bases lining up with TRBD1. With 5 bases clipped from V and 2 bases from J, the junction kept 9 bases outside the gene matches. The CDR3 totals 15 residues. Looked up from germline, CDR1 is SGHTA and CDR2 is FQGNSA. The chain's CDR3 is CASSPARGTPYEQYF. CDR3 nucleotides: TGTGCCAGCAGCCCGGCCAGGGGGACCCCCTACGAGCAGTACTTC.

This clone was seen only a few times. The V and J genes are TRBV4-3 and TRBJ1-2; D might be TRBD1 (6 bases). CDR3 length: 13 residues. Germline V CDR1 and CDR2: LGHNA, YSLEER. V was cut by 9 bases and J by 3 bases, with 14 bases left in between. CDR3 in DNA: TGCGCCAGTGGCCCGGACAGTGACTATGGCTACACCTTC. This gives the protein CASGPDSDYGYTF.

This chain joins TRBV2 and TRBJ1-1; 7 bases agree with TRBD1. V lost 6 bases and J lost 4; bases outside the gene matches: 8. The CDR3 runs to 14 residues. Germline CDR1 reads SNHLY; CDR2 reads FYNNEI. The CDR3, as DNA: TGTGCCAGCAGCCCCGAGGGGGCGGTCACTGAAGCTTTCTTT. Its translation: CASSPEGAVTEAFF.